Shown below are 31 T cell receptor beta chains from a single sample sequenced in a study of shared clonotypes between healthy human individuals (dated by TCRdb to the early 2020s). Libraries were built with the immunoSEQ multiplex PCR assay. TCRdb's version of the immuneACCESS table is confined to in-frame rearrangements and falls short of the full clone set. An unresolved V gene accounts for under half of the shortfall where checked; the remainder is of unknown origin. Within this sample are around 2.1 million clones, with nearly 97% of them counted one time only. The ten largest clonotypes hold roughly 0.13% of the sample. The sample comprised naive CD4+ T cells sorted from blood. In the paper's terms, the cell subset or site label means: CD45RA+ positively selected. Source of these receptors: a young man in good health.

The J gene is TRBJ2-7, the V gene TRBV6-6, with TRBD1 matching 10 bases. The V and J ends lost 7 bases and 6 bases, in that order; junction bases with no gene match: 12. Germline V gives CDR1 MNHNY, CDR2 SVGAGI (reference sequence). The CDR3 runs to 15 residues. The CDR3 DNA reads TGTGCCAGCACCCCGCGTCGACAGGGGGCTAGCGAGCAGTACTTC. Translation: CASTPRRQGASEQYF.

The chain uses TRBV7-6 and TRBJ1-5; no clear D. This CDR3 has 18 amino acids. Germline V gene data show CDR1 as SGHVS and CDR2 as FNYEAQ. Trimming left V 0 bases short and J 0 bases short, with 15 bases between. The CDR3 DNA is TGTGCCAGCAGCTTAGCGCTAGTGACACCAGCTAGCAATCAGCCCCAGCATTTT. Protein: CASSLALVTPASNQPQHF.

The chain links TRBV4-1 to TRBJ2-3, with D maybe TRBD2 (5 bases). V gave up 0 bases and J gave up 0 bases, with 13 bases separating them. CDR3 length: 17 amino acids. Germline V lookup: CDR1 MGHRA, CDR2 YSYEKL. The CDR3 DNA sequence: TGCGCCAGCAGCCAAGATTCAGGAGGTCTTAGCACAGATACGCAGTATTTT. This sequence encodes CASSQDSGGLSTDTQYF.

The chain has TRBV5-4 and TRBJ2-5; TRBD2 might be the D (5 bases). Between the trimmed V and J ends, which lost 0 bases and 2 bases, there was a span of 11 bases. The germline gives CDR1 SGHNT, CDR2 YYREEE (reference sequence). CDR3 size: 15 residues. CDR3 protein: CASSLAMGVQETQYF. DNA for the CDR3: TGTGCCAGCAGCTTGGCGATGGGAGTTCAAGAGACCCAGTACTTC.

Details on this clone: Other DNA sequences in the same sample also yield this CDR3. The CDR3 nucleotides are TGTGCCAGCAGTTTTGGGGGATACGGCTACACCTTC. Translation gives CASSFGGYGYTF. The chain uses TRBV28 and TRBJ1-2; D might be TRBD1 (5 bases). V was shortened by 3 bases and J by 8 bases, with 10 bases between the two germline ends. This CDR3 has 12 residues. The V gene's germline CDR1 is MDHEN and CDR2 SYDVKM.

This chain links TRBV2 with TRBJ2-1; a possible D gene is TRBD2 (5 bases). Germline assignment: CDR1 SNHLY and CDR2 FYNNEI. The CDR3 contains 16 residues. Trimming left V 6 bases short and J 0 bases short, with 15 bases between. The CDR3 sequence: CASSRGLVSSYNEQFF. The CDR3 DNA reads as TGTGCCAGCAGCCGGGGTCTGGTTAGCTCCTACAATGAGCAGTTCTTC.

This chain links TRBV11-3 with TRBJ2-4; 8 bases agree with TRBD1. With 4 bases clipped from V and 0 bases from J, the junction kept 2 bases outside the gene matches. This CDR3 region has 15 residues. Germline V CDR1 and CDR2: SGHNT, YENEEA. CDR3 amino acids: CASSWTGLAKNIQYF. The CDR3 DNA reads TGTGCCAGCAGCTGGACAGGGCTAGCCAAAAACATTCAGTACTTC.

CDR3 in DNA: TGTGCCAGCAGCTTGGGGGGGGCAGGAGAAAAACTGTTTTTT. Residues: CASSLGGAGEKLFF. The chain carries TRBV11-2 and TRBJ1-4; a possible D gene is TRBD1 (6 bases). CDR1 and CDR2 from the germline V gene are SGHAT and FQNNGV. The V end was cut by 3 bases, the J end by 8 bases, with 13 bases between. The length of the CDR3 is 14 residues.

The chain combines TRBV5-4 with TRBJ1-2, with TRBD1 identical over 9 bases. The CDR3 loop spans 15 amino acids. Trimming cost V 0 bases and J 5 bases; bases outside gene matches: 5. The germline gives CDR1 SGHNT, CDR2 YYREEE (reference sequence). CDR3 amino acids: CASSLAPGQGYGYTF. The CDR3 DNA reads as TGTGCCAGCAGCTTGGCACCGGGACAGGGATATGGCTACACCTTC.

This clone appeared a few times. The sample contains more than one DNA sequence encoding this CDR3. CDR3 region: CAIRGQDNQPQHF. For the CDR3, the DNA is TGTGCCATCAGGGGACAGGATAATCAGCCCCAGCATTTT. The rearrangement uses TRBV10-3 and TRBJ1-5, with 8 bases that match TRBD1. This CDR3 spans 13 amino acids. V trimming: 6 bases; J trimming: 4 bases; junction bases outside the gene matches: 2. From germline, CDR1 is ENHRY and CDR2 SYGVKD.

This rearrangement joins TRBV9 to TRBJ1-5, with TRBD1 identical over 8 bases. CDR3 size: 15 residues. Germline assignment: CDR1 SGDLS and CDR2 YYNGEE. V was pared by 1 base and J by 3 bases, with 3 bases of the junction left unmatched. CDR3 sequence: CASSVSTGDNQPQHF. The CDR3 nucleotides read TGTGCCAGCAGCGTATCGACAGGGGACAATCAGCCCCAGCATTTT.

The rearrangement uses TRBV6-4 and TRBJ1-2; TRBD1 agrees at 8 bases. Per germline, CDR1 MRHNA and CDR2 SNTAGT. The CDR3 spans 15 residues. V shed 4 bases, J shed 3 bases, and the junction held 7 bases outside the gene matches. CDR3 amino acids: CASSGRQGRDYGYTF. The CDR3 DNA follows: TGTGCCAGCAGTGGCAGACAGGGGCGGGACTATGGCTACACCTTC.

The V and J genes are TRBV9 and TRBJ2-2, with 7 positions matching TRBD2. The CDR3 totals 18 residues. V trimming: 0 bases; J trimming: 0 bases; junction bases outside the gene matches: 8. CDR1 is SGDLS and CDR2 is YYNGEE in the germline V gene. CDR3 sequence reads: CASSVGAGALSNTGELFF. The CDR3, as DNA: TGTGCCAGCAGCGTAGGGGCGGGAGCGCTGTCGAACACCGGGGAGCTGTTTTTT. Drawing the rest from reference TRBV9 and TRBJ2-2, the complete variable domain is DSGVTQTPKHLITATGQRVTLRCSPRSGDLSVYWYQQSLDQGLQFLIQYYNGEERAKGNILERFSAQQFPDLHSELNLSSLELGDSALYFCASSVGAGALSNTGELFFGEGSRLTVL.

The count of this clone is one. This chain uses TRBV19 with TRBJ2-7; 7 bases map to TRBD1. CDR3 length: 16 amino acids. J lost 0 bases, V lost 4 bases, and 9 bases had no gene match. Germline values: CDR1 LNHDA, CDR2 SQIVND (reference sequence). The CDR3 protein is CASSTYPGTASYEQYF. CDR3 DNA: TGTGCCAGTAGTACTTATCCCGGGACAGCCTCCTACGAGCAGTACTTC.

Comments on this clone: The sample contains more than one DNA sequence encoding this CDR3. The J gene is TRBJ1-5, the V gene TRBV18, with D hard to call. Germline V gene data show CDR1 as KGHSH and CDR2 as LQKENI. The V and J ends lost 6 bases and 0 bases respectively, with 9 bases between them. The CDR3 runs to 14 residues. The CDR3 sequence is CASSPSGSNQPQHF. CDR3 coding DNA: TGTGCCAGCTCCCCCAGCGGTAGCAATCAGCCCCAGCATTTT.

This clone appeared a few times. The chain is built from TRBV21-1 and TRBJ1-5. TRBV21-1 is an annotated pseudogene. The CDR3 runs 16 residues. The CDR3 sequence: CASSAKGGRVDQPQHF. CDR3 coding DNA: TGTGCCAGCAGCGCGAAGGGGGGCAGGGTCGATCAGCCCCAGCATTTT.

The rearrangement links TRBV2 to TRBJ2-1; D is unclear. Trimming removed 0 bases at V and 10 bases at J, with 10 bases between. Germline CDR1 and CDR2: SNHLY and FYNNEI. The CDR3 sequence is 13 residues long. As DNA, the CDR3 is TGTGCCAGCAGTGAAGCTGTCGTGTGGGAGCAGTTCTTC. Protein sequence: CASSEAVVWEQFF. The variable domain in full, with the rest retrieved from reference TRBV2 and TRBJ2-1, is EPEVTQTPSHQVTQMGQEVILRCVPISNHLYFYWYRQILGQKVEFLVSFYNNEISEKSEIFDDQFSVERPDGSNFTLKIRSTKLEDSAMYFCASSEAVVWEQFFGPGTRLTVL.

The chain recombines TRBV29-1 with TRBJ1-1; TRBD1 agrees at 7 bases. CDR3 size: 12 residues. Trimming cost V 5 bases and J 6 bases; bases outside gene matches: 6. From germline, CDR1 is SQVTM and CDR2 ANQGSEA. CDR3 sequence (DNA): TGCAGCGTTAATTTTGGGACAGCTGAAGCTTTCTTT. Its protein is CSVNFGTAEAFF.

V usage is TRBV5-1 and J usage is TRBJ2-3; 7 bases align to TRBD2. CDR1 is SGHRS and CDR2 is YFSETQ in the germline V gene. The CDR3 is 17 amino acids. V shed 0 bases, J shed 2 bases, and the junction held 9 bases outside the gene matches. The CDR3 region is CASSLGSTGTNTDTQYF. For the CDR3, the DNA is TGCGCCAGCAGCTTGGGGTCAACCGGGACTAACACAGATACGCAGTATTTT.

The chain recombines TRBV6-5 with TRBJ2-3, with D possibly being TRBD2 (7 bases). The CDR3 covers 16 residues. Trimming pared 0 bases from V and 3 bases from J, leaving 13 bases between. Germline V gene sequence: CDR1 MNHEY, CDR2 SVGAGI. The CDR3 spells CASSYSGGGRTDTQYF. The CDR3 nucleotides are TGTGCCAGCAGTTACTCAGGCGGGGGCCGAACAGATACGCAGTATTTT.

The rearrangement joins TRBV29-1 to TRBJ1-3; D not certain. With 6 bases removed from V and 9 bases from J, the gap between germline ends came to 15 bases. CDR3 length equals 12 residues. CDR1 SQVTM and CDR2 ANQGSEA come from the germline V gene. CDR3 protein: CSVQGASGTIYF. In DNA form, the CDR3 reads TGCAGCGTCCAAGGAGCGTCAGGCACCATATATTTT.

The chain recombines TRBV10-3 with TRBJ2-7, with 7 bases aligning to TRBD2. The V segment lost 5 bases and the J segment 2 bases; nucleotides outside the gene matches: 6. The germline V gene encodes CDR1 ENHRY and CDR2 SYGVKD. This CDR3 has 14 residues. The CDR3 sequence: CAISSGLSTYEQYF. For the CDR3, the DNA is TGTGCCATCAGTTCGGGACTATCCACCTACGAGCAGTACTTC.

V usage is TRBV6-5 and J usage is TRBJ1-5; TRBD1 might be the D (5 bases). Per the germline V gene, CDR1 is MNHEY and CDR2 is SVGAGI. V shed 6 bases and J shed 5 bases, with 11 bases lying between them. The CDR3 consists of 13 residues. CDR3 loop: CASRNRYDQPQHF. The CDR3 region has the DNA TGTGCCAGCAGAAACAGGTACGATCAGCCCCAGCATTTT.

The rearrangement uses TRBV4-1 and TRBJ2-7; D is possibly TRBD1 or TRBD2 (5 bases each). Germline V CDR1 and CDR2: MGHRA, YSYEKL. This CDR3 has 14 amino acids. The V and J ends lost 0 bases and 6 bases respectively, with 12 bases between them. This chain's CDR3 is CASSQEPRGSEQYF. The CDR3, as DNA: TGCGCCAGCAGCCAAGAACCTCGGGGCAGCGAGCAGTACTTC.

This clone was found once. The V and J genes are TRBV5-4 and TRBJ2-2; 10 nucleotides agree with TRBD2. Germline V gives CDR1 SGHNT, CDR2 YYREEE (reference sequence). This CDR3 region has 17 residues. Trimming at V came to 3 bases and at J to 7 bases, leaving 12 bases not matched to a gene. CDR3 in amino acids: CASSSGGAGGRGGELFF. In nucleotides, the CDR3 is TGTGCCAGCAGCTCAGGCGGAGCGGGGGGGCGAGGCGGGGAGCTGTTTTTT.

Here the CDR3 DNA reads TGTGCCAGCAGTACACCGGGACCGCGAAACATTCAGTACTTC. As protein: CASSTPGPRNIQYF. This chain connects TRBV27 to TRBJ2-4; D may match TRBD1 or TRBD2 (5 bases each). CDR1 MNHEY and CDR2 SMNVEV come from the germline V gene (reference sequence). There are 14 residues in the CDR3. Trimming took off 5 bases at V and 6 bases at J, with 14 bases between the two ends.

The chain uses TRBV2 and TRBJ2-3; 7 bases map to TRBD2. Germline trimming cut 6 bases from V and 2 bases from J; bases unmatched to any gene: 11. This CDR3 spans 16 amino acids. Per germline, CDR1 SNHLY and CDR2 FYNNEI. The CDR3 nucleotides are TGTGCCAGCAGGTTGGGCGGGAGACCCGCCACAGATACGCAGTATTTT. It codes for CASRLGGRPATDTQYF.

The chain uses TRBV5-1 and TRBJ2-1; 10 nucleotides match TRBD2. CDR3 length equals 13 residues. V lost 3 bases, J lost 9 bases, and 3 bases stayed unmatched. Germline loops: CDR1 SGHRS, CDR2 YFSETQ. CDR3 amino acids: CASSSGLASEQFF. The DNA for the CDR3 is TGCGCCAGCAGCTCGGGACTAGCGAGTGAGCAGTTCTTC.

The CDR3 is CASRLRDYEQYF. The CDR3 bases are TGTGCCAGCAGGCTTCGGGACTACGAGCAGTACTTC. The J gene is TRBJ2-7, the V gene TRBV28, with TRBD2 as a possible D gene (5 bases). Germline V gives CDR1 MDHEN, CDR2 SYDVKM. The CDR3 sequence is 12 residues long. V lost 6 bases and J lost 3, with 9 bases in between.

This clone was seen a handful of times. This sample includes further DNA sequences coding for the same CDR3. This sequence joins TRBV5-4 and TRBJ1-1; D not certain. From germline, CDR1 is SGHNT and CDR2 YYREEE (reference sequence). V was trimmed by 3 bases and J by 1 base, leaving 4 bases between them. This CDR3 is built from 12 residues. The CDR3 spells CASSSGNTEAFF. As DNA, the CDR3 is TGTGCCAGCAGCTCGGGGAACACTGAAGCTTTCTTT.

The chain joins TRBV5-4 to TRBJ2-7; perhaps D is TRBD1 or TRBD2 (6 bases each). This CDR3 has 15 amino acids. Germline V CDR1 and CDR2: SGHNT, YYREEE (reference sequence). V was cut by 2 bases and J by 0 bases, with 12 bases left in between. The CDR3 here is CASSLGGDTSYEQYF. Written as DNA, the CDR3 is TGTGCCAGCAGCTTAGGCGGGGACACCTCCTACGAGCAGTACTTC.